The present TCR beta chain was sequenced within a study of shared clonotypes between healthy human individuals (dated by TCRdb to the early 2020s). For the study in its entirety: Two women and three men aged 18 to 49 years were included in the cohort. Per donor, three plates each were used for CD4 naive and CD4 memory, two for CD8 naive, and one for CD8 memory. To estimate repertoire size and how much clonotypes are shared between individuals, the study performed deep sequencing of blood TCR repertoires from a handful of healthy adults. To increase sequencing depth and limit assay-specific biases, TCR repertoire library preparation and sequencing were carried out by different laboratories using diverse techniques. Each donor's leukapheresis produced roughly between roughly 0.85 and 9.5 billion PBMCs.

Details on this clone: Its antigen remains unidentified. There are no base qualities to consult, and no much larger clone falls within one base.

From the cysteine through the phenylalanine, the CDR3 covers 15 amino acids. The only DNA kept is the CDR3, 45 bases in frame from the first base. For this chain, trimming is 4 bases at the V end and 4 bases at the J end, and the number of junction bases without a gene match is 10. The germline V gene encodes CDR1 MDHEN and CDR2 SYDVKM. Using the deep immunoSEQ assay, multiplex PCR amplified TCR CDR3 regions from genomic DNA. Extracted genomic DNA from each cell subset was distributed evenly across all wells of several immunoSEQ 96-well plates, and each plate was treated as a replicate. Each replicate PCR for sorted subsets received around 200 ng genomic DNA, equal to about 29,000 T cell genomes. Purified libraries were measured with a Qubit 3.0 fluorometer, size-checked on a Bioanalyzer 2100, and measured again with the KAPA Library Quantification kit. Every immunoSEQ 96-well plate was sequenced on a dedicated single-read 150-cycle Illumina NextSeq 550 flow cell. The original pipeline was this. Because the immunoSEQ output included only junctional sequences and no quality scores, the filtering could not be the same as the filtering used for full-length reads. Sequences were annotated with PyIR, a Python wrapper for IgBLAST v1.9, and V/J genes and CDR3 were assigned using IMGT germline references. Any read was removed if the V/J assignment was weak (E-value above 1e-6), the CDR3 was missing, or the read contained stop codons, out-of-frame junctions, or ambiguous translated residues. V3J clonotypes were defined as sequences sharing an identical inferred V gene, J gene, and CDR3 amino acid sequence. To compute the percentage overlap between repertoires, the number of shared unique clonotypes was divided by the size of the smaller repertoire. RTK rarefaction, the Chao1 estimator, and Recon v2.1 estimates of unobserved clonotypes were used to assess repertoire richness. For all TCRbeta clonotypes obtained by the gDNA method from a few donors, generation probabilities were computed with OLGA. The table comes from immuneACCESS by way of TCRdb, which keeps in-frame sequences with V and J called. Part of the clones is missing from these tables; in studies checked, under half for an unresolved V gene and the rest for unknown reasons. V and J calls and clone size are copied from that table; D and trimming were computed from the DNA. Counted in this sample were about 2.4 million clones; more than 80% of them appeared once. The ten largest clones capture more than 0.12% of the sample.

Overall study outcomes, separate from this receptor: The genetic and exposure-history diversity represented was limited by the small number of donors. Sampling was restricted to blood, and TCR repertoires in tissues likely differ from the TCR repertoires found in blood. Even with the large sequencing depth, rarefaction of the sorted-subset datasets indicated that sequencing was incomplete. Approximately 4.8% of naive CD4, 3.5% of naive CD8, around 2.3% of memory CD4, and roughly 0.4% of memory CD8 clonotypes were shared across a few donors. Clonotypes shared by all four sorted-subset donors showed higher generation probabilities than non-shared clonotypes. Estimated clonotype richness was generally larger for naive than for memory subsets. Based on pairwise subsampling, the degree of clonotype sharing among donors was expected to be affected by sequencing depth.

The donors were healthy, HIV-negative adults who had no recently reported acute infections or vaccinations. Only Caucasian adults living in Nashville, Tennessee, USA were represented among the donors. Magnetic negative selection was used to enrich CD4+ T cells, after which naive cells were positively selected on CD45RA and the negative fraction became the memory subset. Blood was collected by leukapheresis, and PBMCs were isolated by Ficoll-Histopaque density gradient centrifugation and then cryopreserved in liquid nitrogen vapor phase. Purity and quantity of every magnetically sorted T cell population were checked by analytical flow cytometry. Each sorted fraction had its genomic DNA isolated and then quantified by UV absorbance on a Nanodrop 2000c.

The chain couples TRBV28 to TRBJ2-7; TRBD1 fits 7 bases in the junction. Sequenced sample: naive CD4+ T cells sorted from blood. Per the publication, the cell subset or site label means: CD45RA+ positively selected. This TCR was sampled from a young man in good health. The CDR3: CASSSSRTGVYEQYF. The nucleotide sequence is TGTGCCAGCAGTTCGTCGAGAACAGGGGTTTACGAGCAGTACTTC.